This TCR beta chain was observed in a study of T cell responses to AZD1222 COVID-19 vaccine (dated by TCRdb to the early 2020s). For the wider study: TCR sequencing was performed for approximately 240 trial participants, of whom about 200 were given two doses of AZD1222 and around 25 were given two doses of MenACWY control vaccine. Enrollment into the trials was organized by age into subgroups of 18-55, 56-69 and 70-plus years, and those subgroups contained about 160, 30 and 59 TCR-sequenced participants, respectively. General findings and caveats noted by the study authors: Only a handful of AZD1222 recipients were SARS-CoV-2 seropositive at baseline, limiting conclusions about previously exposed vaccinees. After two AZD1222 doses, spike-specific TCR breadth and depth were significantly higher than at day 0 and than in MenACWY recipients. Because no samples from the day 14 peak response were available, repertoires could be characterized only after the peak T cell response. CD4 TCRs associated with the vaccine covered the entire spike protein, and the dominant responses were in regions 160-218 and 743-854. The 56-69-year group was small, and its depth increase did not reach significance, likely because of low power. Nearly half of unique spike-specific TCRs reportedly recognized epitopes outside regions mutated in the B.1.351 and B.1.1.7 variants. Participants were mostly white British, with more females than males. The authors suggested clonal diversity may have been underestimated.

Concerning this clone: The antigen it binds to is not known. The record has no base qualities; no much larger clone is one base away.

The CDR3 regions of human TCRbeta chains were analyzed by immunosequencing. The paper's data handling went like this. TCRs in the repertoires were compared against a reference library of SARS-CoV-2-specific TCRs that had been generated with the MIRA antigen-specificity platform. Breadth was defined as the fraction of unique TCRs that were SARS-CoV-2-associated. Depth was defined as the fraction of total T cells that were SARS-CoV-2-associated. Each spike-specific TCR was assigned to its reactive spike region and to a CD4 or CD8 class using the MIRA data. Log10-transformed breadth and depth values were compared by one-way ANOVA with Sidak's multiple comparisons tests. Entries here come from immuneACCESS through TCRdb and include only in-frame sequences with V and J called. Some clones fail to appear in such tables; in the studies checked, an unresolved V gene covers under half of the shortfall, and the cause of the remainder is unknown. Clone size and V and J calls were adopted from that table, with D and trimming inferred from the DNA. The sample has approximately 150,000 clones on record, 88% of them singletons. Around 4.5% of the sample goes to the ten largest clones.

Via the germline V gene, CDR1 is LGHNA and CDR2 YSLEER. The CDR3 runs 16 residues from the cysteine to the phenylalanine. Left in the record is the CDR3 DNA by itself, 48 bases read in frame from the first base. V lost 0 bases and J lost 0 bases; the stretch between them is 9 bases long. What the time point label conveys for this sample: about 28 days (+/-7) after the second vaccine dose. AZD1222 recipients whose second dose came at about 4 weeks and those whose second dose came at about 12 weeks were combined into one group, since spike-specific TCR depth and breadth did not differ between the two schedules. Vaccinee samples came from UK trials COV001 and COV002, including a single-blind randomized controlled phase 2/3 trial of AZD1222 (ChAdOx1 nCoV-19) in healthy adults. For TCRbeta chain sequencing, PBMC samples were collected from trial participants at day 0 and at day 28 after the second dose.

Sequenced here: peripheral blood, sampled 28 days after the second AZD1222 dose. This chain is built from TRBV4-3 and TRBJ1-3, with the D segment identity uncertain. This clonotype was sampled from an adult who received the AZD1222 COVID-19 vaccine. The nucleotide sequence is given as TGCGCCAGCAGCCAAGATATGGCAATCTCTGGAAACACCATATATTTT. It translates to CASSQDMAISGNTIYF.